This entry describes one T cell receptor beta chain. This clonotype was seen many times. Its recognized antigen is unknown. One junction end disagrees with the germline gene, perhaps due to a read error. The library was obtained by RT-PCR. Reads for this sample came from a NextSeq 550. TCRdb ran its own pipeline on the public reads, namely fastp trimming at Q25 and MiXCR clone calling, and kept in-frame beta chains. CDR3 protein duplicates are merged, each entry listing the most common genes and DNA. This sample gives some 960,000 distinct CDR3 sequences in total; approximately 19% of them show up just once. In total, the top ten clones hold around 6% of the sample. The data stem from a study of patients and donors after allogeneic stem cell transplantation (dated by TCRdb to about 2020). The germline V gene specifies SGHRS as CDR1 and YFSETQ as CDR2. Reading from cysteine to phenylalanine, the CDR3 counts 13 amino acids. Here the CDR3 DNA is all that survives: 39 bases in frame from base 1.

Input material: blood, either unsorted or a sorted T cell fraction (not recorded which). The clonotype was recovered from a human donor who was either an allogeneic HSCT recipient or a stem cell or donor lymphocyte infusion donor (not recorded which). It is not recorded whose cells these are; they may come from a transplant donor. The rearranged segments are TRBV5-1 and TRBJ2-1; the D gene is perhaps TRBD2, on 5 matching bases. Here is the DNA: TGTGCTAGCAGCTCCGGACCCTACAATGAGCAGTTCTTC. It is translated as CASSSGPYNEQFF.